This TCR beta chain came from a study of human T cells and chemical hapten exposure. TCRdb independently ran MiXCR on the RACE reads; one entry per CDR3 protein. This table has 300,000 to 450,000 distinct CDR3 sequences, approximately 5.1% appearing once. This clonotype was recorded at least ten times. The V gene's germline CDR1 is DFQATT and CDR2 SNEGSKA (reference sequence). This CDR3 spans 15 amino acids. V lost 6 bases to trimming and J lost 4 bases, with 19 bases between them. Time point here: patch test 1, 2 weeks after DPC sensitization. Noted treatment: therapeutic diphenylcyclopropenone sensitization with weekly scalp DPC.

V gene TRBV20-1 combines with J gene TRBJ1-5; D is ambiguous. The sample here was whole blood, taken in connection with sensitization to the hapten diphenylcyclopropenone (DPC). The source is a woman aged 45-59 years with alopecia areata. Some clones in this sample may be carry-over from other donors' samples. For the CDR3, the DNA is TGCAGTGCACACACTACGGGAGGCGTGAATCAGCCCCAGCATTTT. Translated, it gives CSAHTTGGVNQPQHF.